The following is a TCR beta chain sequence with its context. Antigen unknown. Per donor, about 2.5 ml of blood was collected and frozen. Blood samples, whole and unsorted for T cells, yielded the isolated total RNA. CDR1 and CDR2 (germline): MNHEY, SMNVEV (reference sequence). The CDR3 extends over 19 amino acids. This entry belongs to a study of monozygotic twins with inflammatory bowel disease. Study-wide findings and caveats: Healthy co-twins exceeded IBD patients in TCRbeta diversity as measured by inverse Simpson.

Through template switching, UMIs that included a 6-nucleotide sample barcode were added. TCRdb reprocessed the 5' RACE reads; each CDR3 protein has one entry and no DNA is given. The repertoire table contains about 300,000 distinct CDR3 sequences. The source material was blood. This TCR was recovered from a human donor with ulcerative colitis or Crohn's disease, or a healthy co-twin of an affected twin (not recorded which). The chain links TRBV27 to TRBJ1-4; there is no DNA to check the TCRdb D call of TRBD1. The CDR3 here is CASRGGQGEAFRANEKLFF.